This TCR beta chain was sequenced in a study of regulatory T cells in long-lasting Graves disease. This clonotype has just a few counts. Its specificity is unknown. Arm-PCR of CDR3 regions and iRepertoire HTBI primers were used to build TCR beta libraries. TCRdb reprocessed the multiplex PCR reads via MiXCR and lists one record per CDR3 protein. This sample carries 300,000 to 350,000 distinct CDR3 sequences, less than 20% of them seen once, and the ten largest clones take 25% to 35%. V was cut by 3 bases and J by 4 bases, with 9 bases left in between. The CDR3 has 12 amino acids. In germline, CDR1 is DFQATT, CDR2 SNEGSKA (reference sequence). Time point: persistent/refractory GD, antithyroid drugs over 5 years with positive TRAb. RNA extracted from PBMCs served as the sequencing template. Study results and limitations: A reduction in accuracy may have resulted from the small sample size.

The V and J genes are TRBV20-1 and TRBJ1-2; D remains unclear. The sequencing used peripheral blood mononuclear cells (PBMCs), collected when the disease was refractory, from a patient treated with antithyroid drugs. This sequence was found in a female donor with Graves disease. CDR3: CSASLRPYGYTF. For the CDR3, the DNA is TGCAGTGCTAGCCTCAGGCCCTATGGCTACACCTTC.